Listed below are T cell receptor beta chains from one sample, sequenced in a study of T cell responses to AZD1222 COVID-19 vaccine. TCRdb's table, derived via immunoSEQ multiplex PCR, lists solely in-frame clones and lacks some. The table includes about 140,000 clones, about 90% detected once. The sample in question was peripheral blood, obtained 28 days after the second AZD1222 dose. The receptors originated from an adult who received the AZD1222 COVID-19 vaccine. CDR3s include the opening cysteine and the closing phenylalanine or tryptophan. The order of the fields is D gene, J gene, clone size, V gene, CDR3 length, CDR3 DNA, CDR3 protein. D genes are given only for firm matches. Clone size is not always given. Where it is, it says once, few, many or a class for expanded clones.

D gene: TRBD1; J gene: TRBJ1-5; clone size: once; V gene: TRBV6-2/TRBV6-3; CDR3 length: 19; CDR3 DNA: TGTGCCAGCAGTTACAGCGGTCGATCGGGACAGGGGGCCGGTCAGCCCCAGCATTTT; CDR3 protein: CASSYSGRSGQGAGQPQHF
D gene: TRBD1; J gene: TRBJ2-7; clone size: NA; V gene: TRBV7-9; CDR3 length: 15; CDR3 DNA: TGTGCCAGCAGCTCCCGACAGGGGTACTCTAACGAGCAGTACTTC; CDR3 protein: CASSSRQGYSNEQYF
D gene: NA; J gene: TRBJ1-1; clone size: NA; V gene: TRBV11-2; CDR3 length: 13; CDR3 DNA: TGTGCCAGCAGCGCCATTCCGGACACTGAAGCTTTCTTT; CDR3 protein: CASSAIPDTEAFF
D gene: NA; J gene: TRBJ1-2; clone size: NA; V gene: TRBV11-2; CDR3 length: 15; CDR3 DNA: TGTGCCAGCAGCTTATCGGCCCCGGAAGGCTATGGCTACACCTTC; CDR3 protein: CASSLSAPEGYGYTF
D gene: TRBD1; J gene: TRBJ1-4; clone size: NA; V gene: TRBV18; CDR3 length: 16; CDR3 DNA: TGTGCCAGCTCACTTCGACAGGGAGCAACTAATGAAAAACTGTTTTTT; CDR3 protein: CASSLRQGATNEKLFF
D gene: NA; J gene: TRBJ2-5; clone size: NA; V gene: TRBV27; CDR3 length: 14; CDR3 DNA: TGTGCCAGCAGTTTGAACAATCTGGGGGAGACCCAGTACTTC; CDR3 protein: CASSLNNLGETQYF
D gene: NA; J gene: TRBJ1-3; clone size: NA; V gene: TRBV5-4; CDR3 length: 14; CDR3 DNA: TGTGCCAGCAGCTTGCGCGCCTCTGGAAACACCATATATTTT; CDR3 protein: CASSLRASGNTIYF
D gene: NA; J gene: TRBJ1-2; clone size: NA; V gene: TRBV28; CDR3 length: 15; CDR3 DNA: TGTGCCAGCAGTCCCACCCCCAGGGTGAGCTATGGCTACACCTTC; CDR3 protein: CASSPTPRVSYGYTF
D gene: NA; J gene: TRBJ2-4; clone size: NA; V gene: TRBV4-1; CDR3 length: 15; CDR3 DNA: TGCGCCAGCAGCCTCGTGCTCGGCGGTTCAAACATTCAGTACTTC; CDR3 protein: CASSLVLGGSNIQYF
D gene: TRBD1; J gene: TRBJ2-7; clone size: few; V gene: TRBV9; CDR3 length: 17; CDR3 DNA: TGTGCCAGCAGCGCCTCACCTACGGGACAGGGACCCTACGAGCAGTACTTC; CDR3 protein: CASSASPTGQGPYEQYF
D gene: NA; J gene: TRBJ1-1; clone size: once; V gene: TRBV10-3; CDR3 length: 14; CDR3 DNA: TGTGCCATCACCCCCCGGGATTCGAACACTGAAGCTTTCTTT; CDR3 protein: CAITPRDSNTEAFF
D gene: NA; J gene: TRBJ1-6; clone size: NA; V gene: TRBV3-1/TRBV3-2; CDR3 length: 14; CDR3 DNA: TGTGCCAGCAGCCAAAGGGGCGGCTATTCACCCCTCCACTTT; CDR3 protein: CASSQRGGYSPLHF
D gene: NA; J gene: TRBJ2-3; clone size: NA; V gene: TRBV5-1; CDR3 length: 14; CDR3 DNA: TGCGCCAGCAGCGGAGACAGGTTCACAGATACGCAGTATTTT; CDR3 protein: CASSGDRFTDTQYF
D gene: TRBD1; J gene: TRBJ2-1; clone size: NA; V gene: TRBV7-8; CDR3 length: 15; CDR3 DNA: TGTGCCAGCAGCCAAGACAGGGGGACCTACAATGAGCAGTTCTTC; CDR3 protein: CASSQDRGTYNEQFF
D gene: NA; J gene: TRBJ2-7; clone size: NA; V gene: TRBV4-1; CDR3 length: 17; CDR3 DNA: TGCGCCAGCAGCCAAGATGGAAGGGCTGGATCCTCCTACGAGCAGTACTTC; CDR3 protein: CASSQDGRAGSSYEQYF
D gene: NA; J gene: TRBJ2-1; clone size: NA; V gene: TRBV7-2; CDR3 length: 15; CDR3 DNA: TGTGCCAGCAGCTTCACCGGGAGCATCCACAATGAGCAGTTCTTC; CDR3 protein: CASSFTGSIHNEQFF
D gene: TRBD2; J gene: TRBJ2-3; clone size: NA; V gene: TRBV7-2; CDR3 length: 17; CDR3 DNA: TGTGCCAGCAGCTTCTCAACTAGCGGGAGGGCGGCAGATACGCAGTATTTT; CDR3 protein: CASSFSTSGRAADTQYF
D gene: TRBD1; J gene: TRBJ1-5; clone size: NA; V gene: TRBV4-2; CDR3 length: 14; CDR3 DNA: TGTGCCAGCAGCCTTGGACAGGGCAATCAGCCCCAGCATTTT; CDR3 protein: CASSLGQGNQPQHF
D gene: TRBD1; J gene: TRBJ1-1; clone size: NA; V gene: TRBV27; CDR3 length: 16; CDR3 DNA: TGTGCCAGCAGCAGAAAAGGACAGGGCCTGAACACTGAAGCTTTCTTT; CDR3 protein: CASSRKGQGLNTEAFF
D gene: TRBD1; J gene: TRBJ1-4; clone size: NA; V gene: TRBV6-2/TRBV6-3; CDR3 length: 18; CDR3 DNA: TGTGCCAGCAGTTACTGGATCGGCGACAGGGGCCTTCGAGAAAAACTGTTTTTT; CDR3 protein: CASSYWIGDRGLREKLFF
D gene: TRBD2; J gene: TRBJ2-1; clone size: NA; V gene: TRBV14; CDR3 length: 16; CDR3 DNA: TGTGCCAGCAGCCAGATTAACGGGGGGGCCTACAATGAGCAGTTCTTC; CDR3 protein: CASSQINGGAYNEQFF
D gene: NA; J gene: TRBJ1-4; clone size: NA; V gene: TRBV19; CDR3 length: 14; CDR3 DNA: TGTGCCAGTAGTAACCGGGATCCCAATGAAAAACTGTTTTTT; CDR3 protein: CASSNRDPNEKLFF
D gene: TRBD1; J gene: TRBJ1-1; clone size: NA; V gene: TRBV13; CDR3 length: 13; CDR3 DNA: TGTGCCAGCAGGGCACAGGGGAGGATTGAAGCTTTCTTT; CDR3 protein: CASRAQGRIEAFF
D gene: NA; J gene: TRBJ2-3; clone size: NA; V gene: TRBV28; CDR3 length: 16; CDR3 DNA: TGTGCCAGCAGTTTATTTGGTGGCGGCTCCACAGATACGCAGTATTTT; CDR3 protein: CASSLFGGGSTDTQYF
D gene: NA; J gene: TRBJ1-3; clone size: NA; V gene: TRBV27; CDR3 length: 14; CDR3 DNA: TGTGCCAGCAGTTTATCAGGGAATCGAAACACCATATATTTT; CDR3 protein: CASSLSGNRNTIYF
D gene: TRBD1; J gene: TRBJ1-1; clone size: NA; V gene: TRBV6-5; CDR3 length: 14; CDR3 DNA: TGTGCCAGCAGCCGCACAGGGGCGGGAACTGAAGCTTTCTTT; CDR3 protein: CASSRTGAGTEAFF
D gene: TRBD2; J gene: TRBJ2-1; clone size: NA; V gene: TRBV15; CDR3 length: 17; CDR3 DNA: TGTGCCACCAGCAGCCATCCAGCAACTAGCGGCCCCATCAAGCAGTTCTTC; CDR3 protein: CATSSHPATSGPIKQFF
D gene: NA; J gene: TRBJ1-4; clone size: NA; V gene: TRBV9; CDR3 length: 19; CDR3 DNA: TGTGCCAGCAGCGTAGGTACCCCACAGCGTTACGCAACTAATGAAAAACTGTTTTTT; CDR3 protein: CASSVGTPQRYATNEKLFF
D gene: TRBD1; J gene: TRBJ1-1; clone size: NA; V gene: TRBV5-1; CDR3 length: 14; CDR3 DNA: TGCGCCAGCAGCTCAACAGGGGTTGGGCCTGAAGCTTTCTTT; CDR3 protein: CASSSTGVGPEAFF
D gene: TRBD2; J gene: TRBJ2-7; clone size: NA; V gene: TRBV14; CDR3 length: 15; CDR3 DNA: TGTGCCAGCAGCCCCAGACTAGCGGGAGTTTGGGAGCAGTACTTC; CDR3 protein: CASSPRLAGVWEQYF
D gene: NA; J gene: TRBJ1-6; clone size: NA; V gene: TRBV25-1; CDR3 length: 13; CDR3 DNA: TGTGCCAGCAGTGACAGGGAAAGTTCACCCCTCCACTTT; CDR3 protein: CASSDRESSPLHF
D gene: TRBD1; J gene: TRBJ1-4; clone size: NA; V gene: TRBV2; CDR3 length: 15; CDR3 DNA: TGTGCCAGCAGGCCCAGGGAGGGGGCGAATGAAAAACTGTTTTTT; CDR3 protein: CASRPREGANEKLFF
D gene: NA; J gene: TRBJ1-4; clone size: NA; V gene: TRBV18; CDR3 length: 15; CDR3 DNA: TGTGCCAGCTCACCACCAACAGGAAGGAATGAAAAACTGTTTTTT; CDR3 protein: CASSPPTGRNEKLFF
D gene: NA; J gene: TRBJ2-7; clone size: NA; V gene: TRBV9; CDR3 length: 15; CDR3 DNA: TGTGCCAGCAGCGTAGATCAGGCGCACTCCTACGAGCAGTACTTC; CDR3 protein: CASSVDQAHSYEQYF
D gene: TRBD2; J gene: TRBJ2-1; clone size: NA; V gene: TRBV3-1/TRBV3-2; CDR3 length: 17; CDR3 DNA: TGTGCCAGCAGCCAAGGGAGGGCTAGCGGGAGGTACAATGAGCAGTTCTTC; CDR3 protein: CASSQGRASGRYNEQFF
D gene: NA; J gene: TRBJ2-2; clone size: NA; V gene: TRBV19; CDR3 length: 13; CDR3 DNA: TGTGCCAGTAGTGCAGGGGAAGCCGGGGAGCTGTTTTTT; CDR3 protein: CASSAGEAGELFF
D gene: NA; J gene: TRBJ2-1; clone size: NA; V gene: TRBV4-3; CDR3 length: 14; CDR3 DNA: TGCGCCAGCAGCCAAGAAACAGCGGTTAATGAGCAGTTCTTC; CDR3 protein: CASSQETAVNEQFF
D gene: NA; J gene: TRBJ2-7; clone size: few; V gene: TRBV5-4; CDR3 length: 11; CDR3 DNA: TGTGCCAGCAGCTTGGACTACGAGCAGTACTTC; CDR3 protein: CASSLDYEQYF
D gene: NA; J gene: TRBJ1-2; clone size: NA; V gene: TRBV18; CDR3 length: 14; CDR3 DNA: TGTGCCAGCTCACCAAGCAGGGATCCCTATGGCTACACCTTC; CDR3 protein: CASSPSRDPYGYTF
D gene: NA; J gene: TRBJ2-2; clone size: NA; V gene: TRBV7-2; CDR3 length: 14; CDR3 DNA: TGTGCCAGCAAGAGCGGGTCGAACACCGGGGAGCTGTTTTTT; CDR3 protein: CASKSGSNTGELFF
D gene: TRBD1; J gene: TRBJ2-7; clone size: NA; V gene: TRBV4-1; CDR3 length: 14; CDR3 DNA: TGCGCCAGCAGCCCTGGACAGGGAACCTACGAGCAGTACTTC; CDR3 protein: CASSPGQGTYEQYF
D gene: TRBD1; J gene: TRBJ2-3; clone size: few; V gene: TRBV29-1; CDR3 length: 14; CDR3 DNA: TGCAGCGTGGCATCGGGACAGGGAACAGATACGCAGTATTTT; CDR3 protein: CSVASGQGTDTQYF
D gene: NA; J gene: TRBJ1-2; clone size: once; V gene: TRBV2; CDR3 length: 14; CDR3 DNA: TGTGCCAGCAGTGCTGCTAACAGCGAGAGTGGCTACACCTTC; CDR3 protein: CASSAANSESGYTF
D gene: TRBD2; J gene: TRBJ2-7; clone size: NA; V gene: TRBV5-6; CDR3 length: 18; CDR3 DNA: TGTGCCAGCAGCTTGGAGGTTTGGGCGGGAGGGGGCTCCTACGAGCAGTACTTC; CDR3 protein: CASSLEVWAGGGSYEQYF
D gene: TRBD1; J gene: TRBJ1-2; clone size: NA; V gene: TRBV12-3/TRBV12-4; CDR3 length: 13; CDR3 DNA: TGTGCCAGCAGTTCTACAGGGGCCTATGGCTACACCTTC; CDR3 protein: CASSSTGAYGYTF
D gene: NA; J gene: TRBJ2-7; clone size: NA; V gene: TRBV5-6; CDR3 length: 15; CDR3 DNA: TGTGCCAGCAGCTGGGCCGGGACTGGCTCCTACGAGCAGTACTTC; CDR3 protein: CASSWAGTGSYEQYF